Listed below are T cell receptor beta chains from one sample, sequenced in a study of T cell repertoires in cytomegalovirus infection. Their antigens are not known. TCRdb recomputed calls from the reads with MiXCR, one row per CDR3 protein. The sample carries around 750,000 distinct CDR3 sequences, roughly 33% recorded once. This sample comprised cultured CD8+ T cells from PBMCs, obtained from culture after CMV antigen stimulation. The receptors come from a human donor in good health (CMV status not recorded). Some clones in this sample may be carry-over from other donors' samples. Each CDR3 is given with its conserved first and last residue. The D gene is left open where the match is weak. For some rows the clone size is stated as once, few or many, or as a class when expanded; others skip it.

clone size	J gene	V gene	D gene	CDR3 DNA	CDR3 protein
NA	TRBJ1-5	TRBV6-6	TRBD1	TGTGCCAGCAGTTACTCCGGACAGGGACCTAATCAGTCCCAGCATTTT	CASSYSGQGPNQSQHF
NA	TRBJ2-5	TRBV15	NA	TGTGCCACCAGCAGTCTCACGACACCCCGAGAGACCCAGTACTTC	CATSSLTTPRETQYF
NA	TRBJ2-3	TRBV4-3	NA	TGCGCCAGCAGCCAAGAAGCGGAGGGAATAGATACGCAGTATTTT	CASSQEAEGIDTQYF
few	TRBJ2-3	TRBV7-2	TRBD2	TGTGCCAGCACTTCAACGGGACTAGCGGTAGATACGCAGTATTTT	CASTSTGLAVDTQYF
few	TRBJ2-3	TRBV7-6	NA	TGTGCCAGCAGCTTAGCCCTGGACAGAAGCACAGATACGCAGTATTTT	CASSLALDRSTDTQYF
few	TRBJ1-2	TRBV7-9	NA	TGTGCCAGCAGCTTAATTGTGGGCCATGGCTACACCTTC	CASSLIVGHGYTF
few	TRBJ1-3	TRBV4-1	NA	TGCGCCAGCAGCCAGATCTCGGGAGCTGGAAACACCATATATTTT	CASSQISGAGNTIYF
few	TRBJ2-1	TRBV6-1	NA	TGTGCCAGCAGGACCGGGACCAGACGTTACAATGAGCAGTTCTTC	CASRTGTRRYNEQFF
many	TRBJ1-1	TRBV7-8	NA	TGTGCCAGCAGCGCGACCCAGGGCGGCACTGAAGCTTTCTTT	CASSATQGGTEAFF
few	TRBJ2-5	TRBV20-1	NA	TGCAGTGCTAGAGATTGGTCGGGCTTCGAGACCCAGTACTTC	CSARDWSGFETQYF
NA	TRBJ1-5	TRBV7-9	NA	TGTGCCAGCAGCTTAGTTGGTGGGCCCCAGCATTTT	CASSLVGGPQHF
few	TRBJ1-6	TRBV27	NA	TGTGCCAGCAGTCCCTCCCAGCGGGCCCCCCTCCACTTT	CASSPSQRAPLHF
few	TRBJ2-3	TRBV5-5	NA	TGTGCCAGCAGCTTGGCCGGAGGAGGGGCGCGGATGGCAGATACGCAGTATTTT	CASSLAGGGARMADTQYF
NA	TRBJ1-5	TRBV27	NA	TGTGCCAGCAGTTTAAGGGGACCTACCAATCAGCCCCAGCATTTT	CASSLRGPTNQPQHF
NA	TRBJ1-2	TRBV6-1	NA	TGTGCCAGCAGTGAATGGGAACGGACAGACAGGGGCTACACCTTC	CASSEWERTDRGYTF
NA	TRBJ2-1	TRBV7-6	NA	TGTGCCAGCAGCTTAGCCCAGGGGGGCCCCTCATACAATGAGCAGTTCTTC	CASSLAQGGPSYNEQFF
many	TRBJ2-3	TRBV7-6	TRBD1	TGTGCCAGCAGCTTAGCCCTAGCCGGGACAGGATACACAGATACGCAGTATTTT	CASSLALAGTGYTDTQYF
few	TRBJ1-2	TRBV5-6	TRBD1	TGTGCCAGCAGCTCTACGTCTCGGACAGGGGGGTTCTATGGCTACACCTTC	CASSSTSRTGGFYGYTF
few	TRBJ1-2	TRBV7-9	NA	TGTGCCAGCAGCCCGGTGGCAGGGAACTCGATAAACTATGGCTACACCTTC	CASSPVAGNSINYGYTF
NA	TRBJ1-2	TRBV6-2/TRBV6-3	NA	TGTGCCAGCAGTTCAGGGGTGCAGAGCTTC	CASSSGVQSF
few	TRBJ1-2	TRBV5-4	NA	TGTGCCAGCAGCTTGGACGGCAGGCAGAACTATGGCTACACCTTC	CASSLDGRQNYGYTF
NA	TRBJ2-1	TRBV20-1	NA	TGCAGTGCTAGAGATCGGGGGGCAAGGACCTACAATGAGCAGTTCTTC	CSARDRGARTYNEQFF
NA	TRBJ1-1	TRBV7-2	NA	TGTGCCAGCAGATTTGGGGGGACTGGCACTGAAGCTTTCTTT	CASRFGGTGTEAFF
NA	TRBJ2-3	TRBV6-6	NA	TGTGCCAGCCTGGGACACCGCCAAGATACGCAGTATTTT	CASLGHRQDTQYF
NA	TRBJ2-5	TRBV2	TRBD2	TGTGCCAGCAGTGACTTGCGGGGGGGGCAAGAGACCCAGTACTTC	CASSDLRGGQETQYF
NA	TRBJ1-5	TRBV12-3/TRBV12-4	NA	TGTGCCAGCACTACTTTTGGGGCCAATCAGCCCCAGCATTTT	CASTTFGANQPQHF
few	TRBJ1-5	TRBV6-5	TRBD1	TGTGCCAGCAGTTACCCAAGGGGACAGAAAGATCAGCCCCAGCATTTT	CASSYPRGQKDQPQHF
NA	TRBJ1-2	TRBV19	NA	TGTGCCAGTAGTATGGACCCCTCAGGCGATGGCTACACCTTC	CASSMDPSGDGYTF
NA	TRBJ2-7	TRBV12-5	NA	TGTGCTAGTGGCCTGGGGGGCTCCTACGAGCAGTACTTC	CASGLGGSYEQYF
NA	TRBJ1-1	TRBV4-2	NA	TGTGCCAGCAGCCAAGAAGACCTTGGGGTTATTGGCGCTGAAGCTTTCTTT	CASSQEDLGVIGAEAFF
many	TRBJ2-5	TRBV7-9	NA	TGTGCCAGCAGCTTAGGCGGCTTACAAGAGACCCAGTACTTC	CASSLGGLQETQYF
few	TRBJ1-2	TRBV11-2	TRBD1	TGTGCCAGCAGCCCGAGGACAGGGGCGGCGAATGGCTACACCTTC	CASSPRTGAANGYTF
NA	TRBJ2-3	TRBV6-5	NA	TGTGCCAGCAGATCAACCCCGGTAGTCCTGGGCACAGATACGCAGTATTTT	CASRSTPVVLGTDTQYF
NA	TRBJ2-1	TRBV12-5	NA	TGTGCTAGTGGAAACTCTCGCGGCGAGCAGTTCTTC	CASGNSRGEQFF
NA	TRBJ2-7	TRBV15	TRBD1	TGTGCCACCAGCAGAGGCGGATCCCAGACAGGGCCGGCTTCCGAGCAGTACTTC	CATSRGGSQTGPASEQYF
NA	TRBJ1-4	TRBV6-1	NA	TGTGCCAGCCTTGCCCGTAATGAAAAACTGTTTTTT	CASLARNEKLFF
NA	TRBJ2-1	TRBV27	NA	TGTGCCAGCAGTTCGAGTCGAGGCAGAAGCTCCTACAATGAGCAGTTCTTC	CASSSSRGRSSYNEQFF
NA	TRBJ2-5	TRBV27	TRBD2	TGTGTCAGCAGTACACTTAAGCGGGGACCATTCCAAGAGACCCAGTACTTC	CVSSTLKRGPFQETQYF